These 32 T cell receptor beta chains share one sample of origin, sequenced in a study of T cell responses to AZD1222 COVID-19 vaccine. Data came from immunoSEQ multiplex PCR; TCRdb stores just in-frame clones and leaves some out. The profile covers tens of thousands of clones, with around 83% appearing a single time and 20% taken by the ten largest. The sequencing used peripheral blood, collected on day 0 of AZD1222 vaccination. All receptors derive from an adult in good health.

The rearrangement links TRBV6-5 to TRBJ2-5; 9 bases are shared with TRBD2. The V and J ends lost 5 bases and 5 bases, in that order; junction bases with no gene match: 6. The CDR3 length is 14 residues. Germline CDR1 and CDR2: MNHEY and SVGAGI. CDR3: CASSLDSGRETQYF. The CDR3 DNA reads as TGTGCCAGCAGTCTGGACAGCGGGAGGGAGACCCAGTACTTC.

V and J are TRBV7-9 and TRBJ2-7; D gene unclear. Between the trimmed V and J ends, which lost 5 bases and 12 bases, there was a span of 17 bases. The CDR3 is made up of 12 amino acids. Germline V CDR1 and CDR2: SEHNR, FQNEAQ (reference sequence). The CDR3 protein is CASSLNPIKLYF. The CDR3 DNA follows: TGTGCCAGCAGCCTCAACCCCATCAAACTGTACTTC.

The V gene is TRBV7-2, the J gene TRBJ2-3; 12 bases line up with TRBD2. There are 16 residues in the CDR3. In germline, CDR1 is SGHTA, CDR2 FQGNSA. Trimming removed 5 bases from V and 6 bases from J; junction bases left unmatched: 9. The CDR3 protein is CASSPGTSGLGDTQYF. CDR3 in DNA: TGTGCCAGCAGCCCGGGGACTAGCGGGTTAGGGGATACGCAGTATTTT.

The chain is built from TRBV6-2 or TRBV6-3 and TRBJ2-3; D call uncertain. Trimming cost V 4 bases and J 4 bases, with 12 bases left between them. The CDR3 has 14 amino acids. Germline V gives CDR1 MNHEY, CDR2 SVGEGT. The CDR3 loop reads CASSSRAGADTQYF. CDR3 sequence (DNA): TGTGCCAGCAGTTCCCGAGCTGGGGCAGATACGCAGTATTTT.

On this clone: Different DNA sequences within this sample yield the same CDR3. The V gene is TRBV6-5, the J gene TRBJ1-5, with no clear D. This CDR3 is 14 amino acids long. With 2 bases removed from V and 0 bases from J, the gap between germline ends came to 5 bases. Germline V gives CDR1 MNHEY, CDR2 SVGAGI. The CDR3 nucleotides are TGTGCCAGCAGTTACAGTTATAGCAATCAGCCCCAGCATTTT. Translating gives CASSYSYSNQPQHF.

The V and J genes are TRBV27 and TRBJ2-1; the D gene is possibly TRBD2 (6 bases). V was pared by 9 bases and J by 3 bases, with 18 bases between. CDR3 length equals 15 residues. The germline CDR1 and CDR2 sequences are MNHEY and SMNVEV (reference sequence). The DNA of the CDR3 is TGTGCCAGTCGTGTGGGCGGACTATTCTACAATGAGCAGTTCTTC. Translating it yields CASRVGGLFYNEQFF.

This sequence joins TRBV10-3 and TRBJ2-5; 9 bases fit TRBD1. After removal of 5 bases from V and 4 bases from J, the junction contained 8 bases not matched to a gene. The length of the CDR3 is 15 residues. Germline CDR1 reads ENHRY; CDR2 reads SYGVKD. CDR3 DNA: TGTGCCATCAGTCCGGACAGGGGTACGAGAGAGACCCAGTACTTC. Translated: CAISPDRGTRETQYF.

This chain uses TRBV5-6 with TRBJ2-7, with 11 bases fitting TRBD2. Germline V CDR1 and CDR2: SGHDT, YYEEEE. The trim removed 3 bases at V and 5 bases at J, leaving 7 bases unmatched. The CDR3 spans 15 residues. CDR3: CASSSLAGGPHEQYF. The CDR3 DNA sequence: TGTGCCAGCAGCTCGTTAGCGGGAGGGCCACACGAGCAGTACTTC.

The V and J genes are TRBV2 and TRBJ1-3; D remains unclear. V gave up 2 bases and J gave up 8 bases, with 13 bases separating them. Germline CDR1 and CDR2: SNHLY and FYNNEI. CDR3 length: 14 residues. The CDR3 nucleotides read TGTGCCAGCAGTGAAACTGGAGGGTCGGACACCATATATTTT. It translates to CASSETGGSDTIYF.

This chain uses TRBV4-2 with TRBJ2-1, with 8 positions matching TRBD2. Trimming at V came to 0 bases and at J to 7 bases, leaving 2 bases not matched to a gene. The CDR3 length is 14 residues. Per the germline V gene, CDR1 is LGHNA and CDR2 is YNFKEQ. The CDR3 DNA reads TGTGCCAGCAGCCAAGACCCTAGCGGGAATGAGCAGTTCTTC. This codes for CASSQDPSGNEQFF.

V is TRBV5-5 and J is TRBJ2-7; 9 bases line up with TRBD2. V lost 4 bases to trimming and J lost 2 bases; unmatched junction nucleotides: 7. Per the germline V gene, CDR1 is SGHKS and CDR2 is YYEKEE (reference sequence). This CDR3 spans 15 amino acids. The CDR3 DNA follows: TGTGCCAGCAGCGCGACTAGCGGTCTTCCCTACGAGCAGTACTTC. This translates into CASSATSGLPYEQYF.

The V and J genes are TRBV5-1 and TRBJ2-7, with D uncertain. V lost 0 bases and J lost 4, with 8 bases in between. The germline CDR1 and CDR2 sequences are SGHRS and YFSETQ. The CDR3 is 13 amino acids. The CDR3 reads CASSLGSQYEQYF. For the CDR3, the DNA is TGCGCCAGCAGCTTGGGGTCCCAGTACGAGCAGTACTTC.

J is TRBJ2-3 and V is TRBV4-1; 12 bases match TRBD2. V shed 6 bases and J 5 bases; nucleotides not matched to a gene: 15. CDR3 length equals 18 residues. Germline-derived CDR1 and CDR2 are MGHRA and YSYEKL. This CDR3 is CASRKGGASGRAGDTQYF. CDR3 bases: TGCGCCAGCAGGAAAGGGGGTGCTAGCGGGAGGGCCGGAGATACGCAGTATTTT.

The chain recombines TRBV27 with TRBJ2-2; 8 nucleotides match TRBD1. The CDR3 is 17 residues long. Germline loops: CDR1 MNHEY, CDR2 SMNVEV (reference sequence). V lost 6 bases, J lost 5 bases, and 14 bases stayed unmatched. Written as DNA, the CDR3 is TGTGCCAGCAGCTTCACCTGGCAGGGGGCAAATACCGGGGAGCTGTTTTTT. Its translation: CASSFTWQGANTGELFF.

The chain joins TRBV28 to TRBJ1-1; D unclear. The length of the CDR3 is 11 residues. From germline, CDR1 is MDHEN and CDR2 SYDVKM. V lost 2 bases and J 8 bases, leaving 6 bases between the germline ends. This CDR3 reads CASSLNREAFF. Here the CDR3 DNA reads TGTGCCAGCAGTTTAAATAGAGAAGCTTTCTTT.

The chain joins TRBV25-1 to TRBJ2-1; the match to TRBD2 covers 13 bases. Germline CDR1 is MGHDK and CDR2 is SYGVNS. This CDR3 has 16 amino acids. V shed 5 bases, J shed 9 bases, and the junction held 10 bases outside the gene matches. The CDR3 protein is CASSTRTSGSRSEQFF. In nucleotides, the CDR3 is TGTGCCAGCAGTACCCGGACTAGCGGGAGTCGGAGTGAGCAGTTCTTC.

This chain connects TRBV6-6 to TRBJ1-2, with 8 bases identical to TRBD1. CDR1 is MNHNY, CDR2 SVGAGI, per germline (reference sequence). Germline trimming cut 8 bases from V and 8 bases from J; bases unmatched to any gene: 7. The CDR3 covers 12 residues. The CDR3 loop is CASDGQGGGYTF. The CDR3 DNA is TGTGCCAGCGATGGACAGGGCGGCGGCTACACCTTC.

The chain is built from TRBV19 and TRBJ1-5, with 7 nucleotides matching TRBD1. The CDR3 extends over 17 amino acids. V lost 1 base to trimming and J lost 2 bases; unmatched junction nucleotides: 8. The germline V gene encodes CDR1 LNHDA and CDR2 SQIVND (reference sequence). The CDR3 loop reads CASSIGQGLMGNQPQHF. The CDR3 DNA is TGTGCCAGTAGTATAGGACAGGGTCTCATGGGCAATCAGCCCCAGCATTTT.

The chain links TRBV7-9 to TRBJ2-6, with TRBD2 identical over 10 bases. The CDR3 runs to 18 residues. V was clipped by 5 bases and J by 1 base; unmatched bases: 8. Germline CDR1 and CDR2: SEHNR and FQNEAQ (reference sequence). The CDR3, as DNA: TGTGCCAGCAGCCCCGGACTAGCGGCCGAGTCTGGGGCCAACGTCCTGACTTTC. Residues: CASSPGLAAESGANVLTF.

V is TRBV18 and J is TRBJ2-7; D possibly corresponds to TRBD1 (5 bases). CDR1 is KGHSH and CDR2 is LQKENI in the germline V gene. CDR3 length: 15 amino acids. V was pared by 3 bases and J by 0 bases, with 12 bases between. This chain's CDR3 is CASSPDSASSYEQYV. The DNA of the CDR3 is TGTGCCAGCTCACCCGACAGTGCCAGCTCCTACGAGCAGTACGTC.

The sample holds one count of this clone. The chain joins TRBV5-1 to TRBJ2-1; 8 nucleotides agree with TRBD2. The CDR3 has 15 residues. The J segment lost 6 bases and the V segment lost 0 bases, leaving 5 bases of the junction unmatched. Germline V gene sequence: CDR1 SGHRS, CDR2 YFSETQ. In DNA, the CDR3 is TGCGCCAGCAGCTTGGCACTAGCGGATGGCAATGAGCAGTTCTTC. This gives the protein CASSLALADGNEQFF.

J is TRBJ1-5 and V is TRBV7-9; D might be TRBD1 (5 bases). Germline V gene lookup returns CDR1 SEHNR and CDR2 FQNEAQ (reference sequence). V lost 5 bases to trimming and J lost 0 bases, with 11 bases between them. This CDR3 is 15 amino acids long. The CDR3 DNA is TGTGCCAGCAGCCCCGAGGGGAGTAGCAATCAGCCCCAGCATTTT. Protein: CASSPEGSSNQPQHF.

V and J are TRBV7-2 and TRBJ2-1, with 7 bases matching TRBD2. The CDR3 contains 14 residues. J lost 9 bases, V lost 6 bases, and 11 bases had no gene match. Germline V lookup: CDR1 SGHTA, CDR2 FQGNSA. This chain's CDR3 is CASRSTGLVGEQFF. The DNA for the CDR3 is TGTGCCAGCAGATCTACTGGACTAGTAGGTGAGCAGTTCTTC.

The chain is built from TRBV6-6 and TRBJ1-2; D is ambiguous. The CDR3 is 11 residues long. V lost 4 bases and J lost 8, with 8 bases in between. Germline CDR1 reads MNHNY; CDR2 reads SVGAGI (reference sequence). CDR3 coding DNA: TGTGCCAGCAGTTCCGGCGGCGGCTACACCTTC. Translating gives CASSSGGGYTF.

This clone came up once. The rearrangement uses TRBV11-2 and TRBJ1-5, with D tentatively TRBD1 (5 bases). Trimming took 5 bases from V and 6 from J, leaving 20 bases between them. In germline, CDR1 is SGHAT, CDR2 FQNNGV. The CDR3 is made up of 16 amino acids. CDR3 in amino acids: CASSPGRGRGVQPQHF. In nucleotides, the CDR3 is TGTGCCAGCAGCCCCGGACGGGGGAGGGGAGTTCAGCCCCAGCATTTT.

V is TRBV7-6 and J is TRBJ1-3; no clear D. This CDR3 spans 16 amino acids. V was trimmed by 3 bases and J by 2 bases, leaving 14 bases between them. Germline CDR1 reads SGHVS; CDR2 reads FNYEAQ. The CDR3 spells CASSFGGAWAGNTIYF. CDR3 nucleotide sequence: TGTGCCAGCAGCTTCGGCGGAGCCTGGGCTGGAAACACCATATATTTT. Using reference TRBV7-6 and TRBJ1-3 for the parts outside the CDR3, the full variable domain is GAGVSQSPRYKVTKRGQDVALRCDPISGHVSLYWYRQALGQGPEFLTYFNYEAQQDKSGLPNDRFSAERPEGSISTLTIQRTEQRDSAMYRCASSFGGAWAGNTIYFGEGSWLTVV.

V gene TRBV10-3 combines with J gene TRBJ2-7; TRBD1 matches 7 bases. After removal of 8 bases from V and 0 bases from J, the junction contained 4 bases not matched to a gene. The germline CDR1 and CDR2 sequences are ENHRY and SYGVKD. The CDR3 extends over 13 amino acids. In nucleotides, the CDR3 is TGTGCCATCGCTGACAGGGCCTCCTACGAGCAGTACTTC. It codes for CAIADRASYEQYF.

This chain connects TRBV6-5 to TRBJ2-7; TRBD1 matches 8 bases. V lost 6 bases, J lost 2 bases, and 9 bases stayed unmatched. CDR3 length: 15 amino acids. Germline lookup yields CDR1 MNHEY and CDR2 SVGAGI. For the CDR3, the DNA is TGTGCCAGCAGCTATCTACAGGGGGTTGCCTACGAGCAGTACGTC. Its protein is CASSYLQGVAYEQYV.

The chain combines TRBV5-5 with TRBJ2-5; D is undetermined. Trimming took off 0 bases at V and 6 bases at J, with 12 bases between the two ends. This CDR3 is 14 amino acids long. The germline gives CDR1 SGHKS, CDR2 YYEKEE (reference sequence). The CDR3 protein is CASSLASSWQTQYF. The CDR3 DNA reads TGTGCCAGCAGCTTGGCCAGTAGCTGGCAGACCCAGTACTTC.

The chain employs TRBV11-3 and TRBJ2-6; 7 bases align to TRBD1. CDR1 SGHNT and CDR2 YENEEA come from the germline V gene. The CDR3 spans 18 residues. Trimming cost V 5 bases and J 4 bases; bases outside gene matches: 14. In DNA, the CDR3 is TGTGCCAGCAGCCCCTGGACAGGTGGCGGGCCGGGGGCCAACGTCCTGACTTTC. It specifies CASSPWTGGGPGANVLTF.

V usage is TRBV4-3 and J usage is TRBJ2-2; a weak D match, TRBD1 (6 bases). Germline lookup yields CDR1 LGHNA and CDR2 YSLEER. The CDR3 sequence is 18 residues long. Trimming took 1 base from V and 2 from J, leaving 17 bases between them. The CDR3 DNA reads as TGCGCCAGCAGCCAAGTTTATACTTGGACAGACAACACCGGGGAGCTGTTTTTT. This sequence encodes CASSQVYTWTDNTGELFF.

The DNA of the CDR3 is TGTGCCAGCAGCGTAGAGGTCGGATACTCTGGAAACACCATATATTTT. It yields the protein CASSVEVGYSGNTIYF. The rearrangement links TRBV9 to TRBJ1-3, with D hard to call. The CDR3 consists of 16 residues. The V gene lost 0 bases and the J gene lost 0 bases, with 10 bases spanning the gap. In germline, CDR1 is SGDLS, CDR2 YYNGEE.